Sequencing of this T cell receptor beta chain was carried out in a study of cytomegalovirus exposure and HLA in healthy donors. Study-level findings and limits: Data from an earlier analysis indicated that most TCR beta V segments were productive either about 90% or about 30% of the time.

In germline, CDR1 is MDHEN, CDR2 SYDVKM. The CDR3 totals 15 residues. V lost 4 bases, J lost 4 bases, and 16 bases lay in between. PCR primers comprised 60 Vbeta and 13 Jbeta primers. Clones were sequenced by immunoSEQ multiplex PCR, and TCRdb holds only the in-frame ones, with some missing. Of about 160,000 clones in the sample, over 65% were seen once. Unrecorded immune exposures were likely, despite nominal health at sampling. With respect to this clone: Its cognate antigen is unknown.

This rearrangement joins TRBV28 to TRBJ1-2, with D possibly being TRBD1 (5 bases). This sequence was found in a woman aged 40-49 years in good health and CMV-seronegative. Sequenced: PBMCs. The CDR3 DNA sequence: TGTGCCAGCAGTTCATTCGGGGGGTCCTCCTATGGCTACACCTTC. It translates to CASSSFGGSSYGYTF.